This TCR beta chain stems from a study of Ad26.COV2.S vaccination and SARS-CoV-2 variants. Study at large: Intramuscularly, Ad26.COV2.S was given either once or twice, 56 days apart. General study points: Total T cell responses, in the TCR breadth and depth analyses, may have been underestimated.

The treatment: some 20 received Ad26.COV2.S at low or high dose, single or two shots; roughly 5 received placebo; per-sample allocation not given. Samples analyzed were those drawn on day 63 after the first vaccine or placebo injection. The sample came from a Boston adult aged 18-55 years. V was cut by 8 bases and J by 1 base, with 10 bases left in between. This CDR3 contains 13 residues. The method was immunoSEQ multiplex PCR; TCRdb's version includes in-frame clones alone and lacks a portion of them. The sample carries about 400,000 clones, 89% recorded once. As regards this clone: No antigen is known for it.

V and J are TRBV12-3 or TRBV12-4 and TRBJ2-3; D possibly corresponds to TRBD2 (5 bases). The source was peripheral blood, collected in a trial of Ad26.COV2.S vaccine versus placebo. This sequence was found in a person between 18 and 65 years old who received the Ad26.COV2.S COVID-19 vaccine or a placebo. Here the CDR3 reads CASGWRRTDTQYF. The DNA of the CDR3 is TGTGCCAGCGGTTGGAGGCGCACAGATACGCAGTATTTT.